This T cell receptor beta chain was captured by sequencing in a study of cytomegalovirus exposure and HLA in healthy donors. CDR3 size: 16 residues. Germline CDR1 and CDR2: SEHNR and FQNEAQ (reference sequence). Unmatched junction bases numbered 10, after V lost 5 bases and J lost 5 bases. Only in-frame clones appear in the TCRdb table, and some are missing; sequencing was by immunoSEQ multiplex PCR. The sample records 130,000 to 150,000 clones, about 88% being singletons. The specimen was PBMCs. This clonotype was obtained from a young woman in good health and CMV-seropositive. J is TRBJ2-1 and V is TRBV7-9; 9 positions match TRBD1. CDR3 region: CASSGTGRFIHNEQFF. The CDR3 DNA reads as TGTGCCAGCAGCGGGACAGGGAGATTTATCCACAATGAGCAGTTCTTC.